This TCR beta chain came from a study of Ad26.COV2.S vaccination and SARS-CoV-2 variants. Specified treatment: over 15 received Ad26.COV2.S at low or high dose, single or two shots; roughly five received placebo; per-sample allocation not given. All samples were drawn on day 63, counting from the first vaccine or placebo injection. From germline, CDR1 is SEHNR and CDR2 FQNEAQ (reference sequence). The V gene end was trimmed by 5 bases and the J gene end by 5 bases; junction bases not matched to a gene: 7. The CDR3 spans 15 residues. Sequencing used immunoSEQ multiplex PCR; TCRdb keeps in-frame clones, though not all of them. The sample shows roughly 500,000 clones, 80% to 90% of them seen only once.

The TCR sequence derives from a person between 18 and 60 years old who received the Ad26.COV2.S COVID-19 vaccine or a placebo. The sequenced sample was peripheral blood, obtained in a trial of Ad26.COV2.S vaccine versus placebo. The chain carries TRBV7-9 and TRBJ2-3, with 10 nucleotides matching TRBD2. In DNA, the CDR3 is TGTGCCAGCAGCCCAACTAGCGGGGTGGAAGATACGCAGTATTTT. Encoded protein: CASSPTSGVEDTQYF.